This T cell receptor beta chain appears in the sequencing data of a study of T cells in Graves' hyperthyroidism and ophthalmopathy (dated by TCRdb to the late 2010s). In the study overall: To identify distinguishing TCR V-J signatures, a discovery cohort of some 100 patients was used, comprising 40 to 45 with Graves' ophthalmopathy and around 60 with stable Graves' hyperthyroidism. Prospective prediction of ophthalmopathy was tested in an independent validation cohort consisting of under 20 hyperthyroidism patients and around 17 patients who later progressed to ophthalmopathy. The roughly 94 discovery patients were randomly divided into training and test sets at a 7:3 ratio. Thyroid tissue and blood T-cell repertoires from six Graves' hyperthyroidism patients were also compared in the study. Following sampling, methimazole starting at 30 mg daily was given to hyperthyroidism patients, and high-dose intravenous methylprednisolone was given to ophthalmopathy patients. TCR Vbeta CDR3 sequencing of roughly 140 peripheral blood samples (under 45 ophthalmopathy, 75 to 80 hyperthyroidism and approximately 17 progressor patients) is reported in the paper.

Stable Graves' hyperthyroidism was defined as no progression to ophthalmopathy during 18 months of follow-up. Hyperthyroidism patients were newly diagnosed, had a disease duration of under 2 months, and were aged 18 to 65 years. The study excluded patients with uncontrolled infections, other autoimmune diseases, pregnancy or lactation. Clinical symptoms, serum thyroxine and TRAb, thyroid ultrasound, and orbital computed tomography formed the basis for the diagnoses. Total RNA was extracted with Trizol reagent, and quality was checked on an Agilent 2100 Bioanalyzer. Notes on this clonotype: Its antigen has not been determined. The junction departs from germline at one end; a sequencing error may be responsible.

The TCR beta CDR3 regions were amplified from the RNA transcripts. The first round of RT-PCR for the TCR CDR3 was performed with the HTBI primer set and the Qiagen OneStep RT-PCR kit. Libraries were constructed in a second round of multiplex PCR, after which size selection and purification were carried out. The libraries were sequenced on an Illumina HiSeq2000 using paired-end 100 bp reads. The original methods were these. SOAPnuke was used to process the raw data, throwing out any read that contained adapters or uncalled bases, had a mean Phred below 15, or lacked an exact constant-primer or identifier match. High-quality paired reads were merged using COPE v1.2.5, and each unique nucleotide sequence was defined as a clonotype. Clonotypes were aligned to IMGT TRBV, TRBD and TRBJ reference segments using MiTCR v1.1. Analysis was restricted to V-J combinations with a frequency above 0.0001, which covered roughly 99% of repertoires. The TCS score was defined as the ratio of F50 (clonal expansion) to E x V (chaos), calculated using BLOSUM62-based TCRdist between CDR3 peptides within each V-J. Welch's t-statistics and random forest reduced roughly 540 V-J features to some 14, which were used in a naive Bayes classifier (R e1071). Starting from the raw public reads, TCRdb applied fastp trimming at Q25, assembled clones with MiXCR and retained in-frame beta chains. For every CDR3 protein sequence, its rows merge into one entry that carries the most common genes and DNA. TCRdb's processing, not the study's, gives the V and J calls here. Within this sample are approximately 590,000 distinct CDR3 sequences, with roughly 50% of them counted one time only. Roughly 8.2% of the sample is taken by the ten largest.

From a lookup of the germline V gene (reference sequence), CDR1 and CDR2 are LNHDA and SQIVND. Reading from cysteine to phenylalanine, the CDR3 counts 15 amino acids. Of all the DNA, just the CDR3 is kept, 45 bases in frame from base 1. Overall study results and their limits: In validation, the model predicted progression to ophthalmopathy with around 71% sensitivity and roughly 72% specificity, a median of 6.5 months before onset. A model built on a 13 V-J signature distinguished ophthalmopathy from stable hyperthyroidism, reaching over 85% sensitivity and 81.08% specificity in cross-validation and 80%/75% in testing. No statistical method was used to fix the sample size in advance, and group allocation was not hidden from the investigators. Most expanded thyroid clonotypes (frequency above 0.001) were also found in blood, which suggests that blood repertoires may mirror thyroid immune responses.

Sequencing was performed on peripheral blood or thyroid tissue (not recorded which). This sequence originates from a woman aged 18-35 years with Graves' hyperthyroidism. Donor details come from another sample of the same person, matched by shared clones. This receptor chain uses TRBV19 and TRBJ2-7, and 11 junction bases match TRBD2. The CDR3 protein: CASSAGTSGPYEQCF. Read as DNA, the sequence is TGTGCCAGTAGTGCAGGGACTAGCGGTCCCTACGAGCAGTGCTTC.